What follows are 7 T cell receptor beta chains derived from one specimen sequenced in a study of human T cells and chemical hapten exposure. TCRdb re-derived calls from the RACE reads in MiXCR, one entry per CDR3 protein. The data show 60,000 to 80,000 distinct CDR3 sequences, 5.5% to 7.5% seen once. Time point indicated: pre-sensitization, week 0. Documented treatment: therapeutic diphenylcyclopropenone sensitization with weekly scalp DPC. The specimen was whole blood, collected in connection with sensitization to the hapten diphenylcyclopropenone (DPC). The receptors were sampled from a woman aged 25 to 45 with alopecia areata. Some clones in this sample may be carry-over from other donors' samples.

This clonotype was recorded at least ten times. This rearrangement joins TRBV5-1 to TRBJ2-3, with unresolved D. The V and J ends lost 2 bases and 5 bases respectively, with 15 bases between them. CDR3 length equals 15 residues. Germline loops: CDR1 SGHRS, CDR2 YFSETQ. In DNA, the CDR3 is TGCGCCAGCAGCTTTCGCCAGGCCACCGGAGATACGCAGTATTTT. Translating it yields CASSFRQATGDTQYF. Full variable domain (rest looked up from reference TRBV5-1 and TRBJ2-3): KAGVTQTPRYLIKTRGQQVTLSCSPISGHRSVSWYQQTPGQGLQFLFEYFSETQRNKGNFPGRFSGRQFSNSRSEMNVSTLELGDSALYLCASSFRQATGDTQYFGPGTRLTVL.

This clonotype occurred many times. The chain couples TRBV12-3 or TRBV12-4 to TRBJ1-5; a weak D match, TRBD1 (5 bases). The CDR3 sequence is 13 residues long. V lost 6 bases and J lost 4, with 10 bases in between. In nucleotides, the CDR3 is TGTGCCAGCAGCTCTGGGGGAAATCAGCCCCAGCATTTT. This sequence encodes CASSSGGNQPQHF.

This clonotype has at least ten counts. V and J are TRBV30 and TRBJ1-1; perhaps TRBD1 as D (5 bases). Per the germline V gene, CDR1 is GTSNPN and CDR2 is SVGIG (reference sequence). V dropped 1 base and J dropped 11 bases, with 11 bases sitting between them. The CDR3 loop spans 11 amino acids. The CDR3 sequence: CAWSGGVRAFF. The DNA of the CDR3 is TGTGCCTGGAGTGGGGGGGTACGGGCTTTCTTT.

This clonotype was detected many times. J is TRBJ2-7 and V is TRBV2; D ambiguous. CDR1 and CDR2 from the germline V gene are SNHLY and FYNNEI. V gave up 1 base and J gave up 4 bases, with 8 bases separating them. This CDR3 comprises 13 residues. CDR3 DNA: TGTGCCAGCAGTGAAGGCCCGGGTTACGAGCAGTACTTC. It is translated as CASSEGPGYEQYF.

At least ten counts were recorded for this clonotype. This sequence joins TRBV20-1 and TRBJ2-1; D may correspond to TRBD1 or TRBD2 (7 bases each). The V end lost 6 bases, the J end lost 9 bases, and 15 bases lay between the germline ends. Germline CDR1 is DFQATT and CDR2 is SNEGSKA (reference sequence). This CDR3 is built from 12 residues. The CDR3 sequence is CSARGGNGEQFF. DNA for the CDR3: TGCAGTGCCAGGGGGGGAAATGGTGAGCAGTTCTTC.

The chain is built from TRBV20-1 and TRBJ1-2, with a tentative D call TRBD1 (5 bases). Germline CDR1 and CDR2: DFQATT and SNEGSKA (reference sequence). V was cut by 0 bases and J by 5 bases, with 13 bases left in between. The CDR3 extends over 14 amino acids. The DNA of the CDR3 is TGCAGTGCTAGAGATCTAGAGGGGAAATATGGCTACACCTTC. Translated, it gives CSARDLEGKYGYTF.

This clonotype was counted only a few times. The chain is built from TRBV12-3 or TRBV12-4 and TRBJ1-1, with D unclear. The CDR3 is 11 residues long. The V and J ends lost 5 bases and 9 bases respectively, with 10 bases between them. The CDR3 region has the DNA TGTGCCAGCAGTGTAACCGGGAAAGCTTTCTTT. It yields the protein CASSVTGKAFF.